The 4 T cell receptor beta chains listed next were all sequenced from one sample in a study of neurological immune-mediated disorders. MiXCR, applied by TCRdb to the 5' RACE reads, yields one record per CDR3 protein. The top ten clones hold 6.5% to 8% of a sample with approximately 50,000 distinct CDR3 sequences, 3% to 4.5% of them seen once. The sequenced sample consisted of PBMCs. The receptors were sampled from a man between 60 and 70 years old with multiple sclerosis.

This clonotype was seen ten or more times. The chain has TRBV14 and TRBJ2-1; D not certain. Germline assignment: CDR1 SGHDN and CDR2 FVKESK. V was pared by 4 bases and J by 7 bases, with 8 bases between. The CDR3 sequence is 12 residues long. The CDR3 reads CASSPWPNEQFF. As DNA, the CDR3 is TGTGCCAGCAGCCCCTGGCCTAATGAGCAGTTCTTC.

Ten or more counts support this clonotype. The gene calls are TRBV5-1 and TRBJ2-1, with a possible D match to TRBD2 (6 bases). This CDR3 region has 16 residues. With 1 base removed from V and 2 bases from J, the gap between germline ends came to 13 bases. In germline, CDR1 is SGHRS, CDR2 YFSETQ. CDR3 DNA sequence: TGCGCCAGCAGCTTGCAGAGCGGGTCCACCTACAATGAGCAGTTCTTC. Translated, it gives CASSLQSGSTYNEQFF.

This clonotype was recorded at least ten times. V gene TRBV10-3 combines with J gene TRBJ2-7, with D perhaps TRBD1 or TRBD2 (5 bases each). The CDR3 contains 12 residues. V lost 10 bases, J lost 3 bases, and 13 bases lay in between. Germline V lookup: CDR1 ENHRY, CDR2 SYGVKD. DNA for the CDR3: TGTGCCAGCTGGGACGAGAACTACGAGCAGTACTTC. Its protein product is CASWDENYEQYF.

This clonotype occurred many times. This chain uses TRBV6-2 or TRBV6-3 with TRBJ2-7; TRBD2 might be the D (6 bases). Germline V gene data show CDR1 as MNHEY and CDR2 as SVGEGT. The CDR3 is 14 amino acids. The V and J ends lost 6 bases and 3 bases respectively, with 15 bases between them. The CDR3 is CASRHRGTDYEQYF. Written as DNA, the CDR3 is TGTGCCAGCAGACACCGGGGGACTGACTACGAGCAGTACTTC.